This T cell receptor (beta chain) was recovered during a study of blood T cell repertoires in COVID-19. Study background: Acute and convalescent COVID-19 samples came from the United States, Italy and Spain.

Participants were aged about 18 to 100 years from 24 US areas. TCRdb keeps only in-frame clones here, not all; method: immunoSEQ multiplex PCR. In the table there are about 140,000 clones, almost 80% of which are singletons. The CDR3 covers 12 residues. Per germline, CDR1 SGHTA and CDR2 FQGTGA. With 5 bases removed from V and 9 bases from J, the gap between germline ends came to 11 bases. This chain connects TRBV7-3 to TRBJ2-1; weak D call: TRBD2 (5 bases). The sample comprised PBMCs or T cells enriched from blood (not recorded which). The TCR comes from a woman between 45 and 60 years old who had recovered from COVID-19. CDR3 region: CASSLSRGEQFF. The CDR3 nucleotides read TGTGCCAGCAGCCTGAGCCGGGGTGAGCAGTTCTTC.